The clone carrying this T cell receptor beta chain was seen more than once but under ten times. Its antigen is undetermined. This entry belongs to a study of CD8 T cells in ankylosing spondylitis. Findings and caveats of the study: Those disease-linked clones were CD8+; they were also relatively rare in peripheral blood. Apparently characteristic of ankylosing spondylitis blood was a TCR beta motif (eight highly homologous variants). Certain motif variants had earlier been reported in reactive arthritis synovial fluid and blood.

Germline values: CDR1 SGHAT, CDR2 FQNNGV. Trimming took 5 bases from V and 4 from J, leaving 18 bases between them. This CDR3 is 16 amino acids long. By quantitative 5'-RACE with molecular barcodes, the TCR beta libraries were made. TCRdb processed the 5' RACE reads anew with MiXCR; each CDR3 protein has one entry. Here the sample spans about 800,000 distinct CDR3 sequences, about an eighth being singletons. Sequences were obtained from blood, either unsorted or a sorted T cell fraction (not recorded which). This clonotype was obtained from a male donor with ankylosing spondylitis. The rearrangement links TRBV11-2 to TRBJ2-1; a weak D match, TRBD2 (6 bases). CDR3 in DNA: TGTGCCAGCAGCCCTCTGACTAGAATGGGATACAATGAGCAGTTCTTC. It yields the protein CASSPLTRMGYNEQFF.